The 20 T cell receptor beta chains in this list originate from one sample, sequenced in a study of cytomegalovirus exposure and HLA in healthy donors. The PCR employed 60 Vbeta primers together with 13 Jbeta primers. Data came from immunoSEQ multiplex PCR; TCRdb stores just in-frame clones and leaves some out. The sample carries more than 150,000 clones, about 90% recorded once. Sequenced material: PBMCs. The receptor set was obtained from a girl less than two years old in good health and CMV-seronegative.

The rearrangement joins TRBV5-1 to TRBJ2-1; 14 positions match TRBD2. This CDR3 has 17 residues. Germline lookup yields CDR1 SGHRS and CDR2 YFSETQ. V dropped 0 bases and J dropped 6; count of bases not matched to a gene: 5. This CDR3 reads CASSLAFGTSGGNEQFF. DNA for the CDR3: TGCGCCAGCAGCTTGGCCTTCGGGACTAGCGGGGGCAATGAGCAGTTCTTC.

The chain links TRBV19 to TRBJ1-1; 7 nucleotides agree with TRBD1. From germline, CDR1 is LNHDA and CDR2 SQIVND (reference sequence). This CDR3 comprises 16 residues. V dropped 0 bases and J dropped 0; count of bases not matched to a gene: 4. The CDR3 nucleotides read TGTGCCAGTAGTATAGATCAGGGGGGCATGAACACTGAAGCTTTCTTT. Amino acid sequence: CASSIDQGGMNTEAFF.

The chain employs TRBV30 and TRBJ2-3, with D maybe TRBD1 (5 bases). CDR1 is GTSNPN and CDR2 is SVGIG in the germline V gene (reference sequence). With 1 base removed from V and 4 bases from J, the gap between germline ends came to 15 bases. There are 15 residues in the CDR3. The CDR3 is CAWSATSVRADTQYF. In nucleotides, the CDR3 is TGTGCCTGGAGTGCGACATCCGTCAGGGCAGATACGCAGTATTTT.

The CDR3 region is CASSDSLAGVAYNEQFF. DNA of the CDR3: TGTGCCAGCAGTGATTCTCTAGCGGGAGTCGCCTACAATGAGCAGTTCTTC. This rearrangement joins TRBV2 to TRBJ2-1; TRBD2 aligns across 10 bases. The CDR3 loop spans 17 amino acids. In germline, CDR1 is SNHLY, CDR2 FYNNEI. Trimming took 3 bases from V and 2 from J; bases not matched to a gene: 7.

The chain has TRBV19 and TRBJ2-1; TRBD2 agrees at 14 bases. V shed 4 bases and J 6 bases; nucleotides not matched to a gene: 5. CDR3 length equals 16 residues. Germline loops: CDR1 LNHDA, CDR2 SQIVND (reference sequence). The CDR3 loop is CASSTSGTSGGNEQFF. DNA of the CDR3: TGTGCCAGTAGTACCTCCGGGACTAGCGGGGGCAATGAGCAGTTCTTC.

This sequence joins TRBV7-8 and TRBJ2-7, with TRBD2 matching over 13 bases. CDR1 is SGHVS, CDR2 FQNEAQ, per germline. The V and J ends lost 10 bases and 2 bases, in that order; junction bases with no gene match: 5. The CDR3 has 14 residues. The CDR3 spells CAILTSGGTYEQYF. CDR3 in DNA: TGTGCCATCTTGACTAGCGGGGGGACCTACGAGCAGTACTTC.

This chain connects TRBV5-1 to TRBJ2-7, with TRBD2 matching over 7 bases. The ends lost 6 bases at V and 2 bases at J; junction bases unmatched: 5. CDR3 length: 13 residues. Germline loops: CDR1 SGHRS, CDR2 YFSETQ. This CDR3 is CASNAGDPYEQYF. CDR3 sequence (DNA): TGCGCCAGCAATGCGGGAGACCCCTACGAGCAGTACTTC. Using reference TRBV5-1 and TRBJ2-7 for the parts outside the CDR3, the full variable domain is KAGVTQTPRYLIKTRGQQVTLSCSPISGHRSVSWYQQTPGQGLQFLFEYFSETQRNKGNFPGRFSGRQFSNSRSEMNVSTLELGDSALYLCASNAGDPYEQYFGPGTRLTVT.

The chain couples TRBV19 to TRBJ2-7, with a tentative D call TRBD1 (5 bases). Trimming pared 5 bases from V and 3 bases from J, leaving 14 bases between. The CDR3 runs to 14 residues. From germline, CDR1 is LNHDA and CDR2 SQIVND (reference sequence). CDR3 loop: CASSETDKLYEQYF. In DNA form, the CDR3 reads TGTGCCAGTAGTGAGACAGACAAACTCTACGAGCAGTACTTC. Supplemented by reference TRBV19 and TRBJ2-7, the full variable domain reads DGGITQSPKYLFRKEGQNVTLSCEQNLNHDAMYWYRQDPGQGLRLIYYSQIVNDFQKGDIAEGYSVSREKKESFPLTVTSAQKNPTAFYLCASSETDKLYEQYFGPGTRLTVT.

This chain connects TRBV7-8 to TRBJ2-3; 9 bases agree with TRBD2. From germline, CDR1 is SGHVS and CDR2 FQNEAQ. V shed 1 base, J shed 2 bases, and the junction held 1 base outside the gene matches. CDR3 length: 15 amino acids. CDR3 sequence (DNA): TGTGCCAGCAGCTTAGTAGCGGGGGACACAGATACGCAGTATTTT. Its translation is CASSLVAGDTDTQYF.

This chain uses TRBV10-1 with TRBJ2-7; weak D call: TRBD2 (7 bases). Trimming cost V 6 bases and J 2 bases, with 17 bases left between them. The CDR3 is made up of 15 amino acids. The germline V gene encodes CDR1 WNHNN and CDR2 SYGVQD (reference sequence). The CDR3 reads CASRLRAGGPYEQYF. In DNA form, the CDR3 reads TGCGCCAGCAGACTAAGGGCCGGGGGGCCCTACGAGCAGTACTTC.

This chain connects TRBV18 to TRBJ2-5; D is uncertain. V was cut by 6 bases and J by 3 bases, with 11 bases left in between. This CDR3 contains 13 residues. Germline V gene data show CDR1 as KGHSH and CDR2 as LQKENI. The CDR3 here is CASSSYAKETQYF. DNA for the CDR3: TGTGCCAGCTCCTCCTATGCAAAAGAGACCCAGTACTTC.

The genes are TRBV6-6 and TRBJ2-7, with 7 bases aligning to TRBD1. The CDR3 has 14 residues. Germline V gene data show CDR1 as MNHNY and CDR2 as SVGAGI (reference sequence). With V trimmed by 4 bases and J by 2 bases, 5 bases remained unmatched. The DNA for the CDR3 is TGTGCCAGCAGTTTGGGACAGAGACCCTACGAGCAGTACTTC. Protein: CASSLGQRPYEQYF.

The chain carries TRBV5-5 and TRBJ2-7; 10 nucleotides align to TRBD1. The CDR3 has 20 residues. Germline CDR1 and CDR2: SGHKS and YYEKEE (reference sequence). The V segment lost 2 bases and the J segment 1 base; nucleotides outside the gene matches: 18. Here the CDR3 DNA reads TGTGCCAGCAGCTTTGGTTTTCGGACAGGGGGATTTGGCAGATCCTACGAGCAGTACTTC. Translating it yields CASSFGFRTGGFGRSYEQYF.

This chain connects TRBV7-3 to TRBJ2-5, with D perhaps matching TRBD1 (5 bases). The V end lost 2 bases, the J end lost 5 bases, and 9 bases lay between the germline ends. The CDR3 is 13 amino acids. Germline CDR1 reads SGHTA; CDR2 reads FQGTGA. The CDR3 is CASSLGAGETQYF. CDR3 sequence (DNA): TGTGCCAGCAGCTTAGGTGCAGGGGAGACCCAGTACTTC.

The chain couples TRBV7-6 to TRBJ2-7; TRBD2 agrees at 8 bases. Germline-derived CDR1 and CDR2 are SGHVS and FNYEAQ. V shed 5 bases, J shed 6 bases, and the junction held 15 bases outside the gene matches. CDR3 length: 16 amino acids. This CDR3 is CASSPGSGRGASEQYF. CDR3 in DNA: TGTGCCAGCAGCCCGGGGTCTGGGCGGGGGGCCTCCGAGCAGTACTTC.

V is TRBV9 and J is TRBJ2-7, with D maybe TRBD2 (5 bases). V lost 0 bases, J lost 6 bases, and 13 bases lay in between. CDR3 length: 14 amino acids. Per germline, CDR1 SGDLS and CDR2 YYNGEE. The CDR3 reads CASSVAGTGSEQYF. Written as DNA, the CDR3 is TGTGCCAGCAGCGTAGCGGGAACCGGGTCCGAGCAGTACTTC.

V and J are TRBV18 and TRBJ1-1; 8 nucleotides align to TRBD1. CDR1 and CDR2 from the germline V gene are KGHSH and LQKENI. Trimming at V came to 1 base and at J to 3 bases, leaving 7 bases not matched to a gene. There are 16 residues in the CDR3. The DNA of the CDR3 is TGTGCCAGCTCACCACGGGGTCACAGGGGGGACACTGAAGCTTTCTTT. Amino acids: CASSPRGHRGDTEAFF.

The chain combines TRBV7-9 with TRBJ2-3; D may be TRBD2 (5 bases). This CDR3 is 16 amino acids long. Germline CDR1 SEHNR, CDR2 FQNEAQ (reference sequence). Trimming took 5 bases from V and 2 from J, leaving 17 bases between them. CDR3 in amino acids: CASSRGGYLYTDTQYF. In nucleotides, the CDR3 is TGTGCCAGCAGCCGCGGAGGATACCTCTACACAGATACGCAGTATTTT.

J is TRBJ1-1 and V is TRBV5-6; TRBD1 is a possible D gene (5 bases). This CDR3 comprises 11 residues. Trimming left V 6 bases short and J 11 bases short, with 14 bases between. CDR1 and CDR2 (germline): SGHDT, YYEEEE. CDR3 in DNA: TGTGCCAGCACCCGGGGGTTGCAGGCTTTCTTT. Its translation: CASTRGLQAFF. Together with reference TRBV5-6 and TRBJ1-1, the CDR3 gives the full variable domain: DAGVTQSPTHLIKTRGQQVTLRCSPKSGHDTVSWYQQALGQGPQFIFQYYEEEERQRGNFPDRFSGHQFPNYSSELNVNALLLGDSALYLCASTRGLQAFFGQGTRLTVV.

This clone showed up just once. The V gene is TRBV21-1, the J gene TRBJ1-1; the DNA was not used to check the table's D call, TRBD1. TRBV21-1 is classified as a pseudogene. The CDR3 has 15 amino acids. Here the CDR3 reads CASTPRGRKNTEAFF. The CDR3 region has the DNA TGTGCCAGCACCCCCAGGGGGCGAAAAAACACTGAAGCTTTCTTT.